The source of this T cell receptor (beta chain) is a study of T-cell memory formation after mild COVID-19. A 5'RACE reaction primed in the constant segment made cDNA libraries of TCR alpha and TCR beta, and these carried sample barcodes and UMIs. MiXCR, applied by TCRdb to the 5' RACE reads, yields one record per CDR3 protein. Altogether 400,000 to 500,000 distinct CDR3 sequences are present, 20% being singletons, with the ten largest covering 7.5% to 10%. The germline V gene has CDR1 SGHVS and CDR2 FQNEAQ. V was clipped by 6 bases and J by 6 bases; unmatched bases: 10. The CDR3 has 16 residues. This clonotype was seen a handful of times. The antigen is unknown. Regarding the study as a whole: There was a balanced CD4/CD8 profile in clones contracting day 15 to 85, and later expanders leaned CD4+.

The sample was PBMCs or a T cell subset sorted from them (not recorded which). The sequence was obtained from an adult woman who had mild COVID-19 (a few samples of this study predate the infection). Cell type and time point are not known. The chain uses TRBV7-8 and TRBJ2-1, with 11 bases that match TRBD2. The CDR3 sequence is CASRNALAGGSNEQFF. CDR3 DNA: TGTGCCAGCAGAAACGCCCTAGCGGGGGGAAGCAATGAGCAGTTCTTC.